This T cell receptor beta chain was identified during a study of early T cells in non-severe SARS-CoV-2 infection. About the research overall: Bulk RNA isolated from unsorted whole blood underwent sequencing; chains were not paired. Whole-study results and caveats: VDJdb-based matching was biased toward anti-spike CD8 responses and missed private and CD4 specificities.

Points on this clonotype: Antigen unknown.

Trimming shortened V by 0 bases and J by 4 bases, and 8 bases separated the two germline ends. CDR1 and CDR2 from the germline V gene are SGDLS and YYNGEE. The CDR3 runs 14 residues. Attached unique molecular identifiers marked individual cDNA molecules. MiXCR, applied by TCRdb to the 5' RACE reads, yields one record per CDR3 protein. The data show 50,000 to 65,000 distinct CDR3 sequences, over 10% seen once. This receptor was taken from an adult who was a healthcare worker with PCR-confirmed SARS-CoV-2 infection or an uninfected control (not recorded which). The specimen was whole blood. V gene TRBV9 combines with J gene TRBJ1-3; tentatively, D is TRBD1 (6 bases). The CDR3 region is CASSVDRAGNTIYF. Here the CDR3 DNA reads TGTGCCAGCAGCGTAGACAGGGCCGGAAACACCATATATTTT.